Given below is one TCR beta chain in context. This clone was counted only a few times. Its antigen remains undetermined. No base quality information exists; no much larger clone differs at one position. Library method: the immunoSEQ multiplex PCR assay. For the multiplex PCR, a mixture combining 60 forward primers for TCR Vbeta segments and 13 reverse primers for TCR Jbeta segments was used. The CDR3 region of rearranged TCR beta genes was amplified from genomic DNA by a multiplex PCR assay. The amplified TCR beta libraries were sequenced on the Illumina HiSeq System as 87-base-pair reads. Processing in the source paper ran as follows. In a later analysis, tens of millions of unique TCR beta chains were counted across the approximately 640 repertoires, and roughly 9.9 million of these chains were shared by at least two donors. A nearest-neighbor algorithm error-corrected the raw reads and collapsed the reads into unique sequences, merging closely related sequences to remove PCR and sequencing errors. Alignment of CDR3 sequences to IMGT reference sequences was used to assign V, D and J gene segments. For a sequence to be retained, at least a six-nucleotide match to both a V gene segment and a J gene segment was required. Rearrangements were classified as productive when the CDR3 lacked stop codons and remained in frame with V and J, and all other rearrangements were classified as non-productive. Following IMGT convention, CDR3 was defined as the stretch from the second conserved V-encoded cysteine up to the conserved J-encoded phenylalanine. In an earlier analysis of some 550 of the donors, sequences lacking an unambiguous match to a single V gene segment were excluded. An earlier analysis of fewer than 750 of the donors classified V segments as functional when productive rearrangements were above 56.7% and as segregating when the standard deviation between donors was above 5%. A statistical classification framework was built to diagnose cytomegalovirus status from the catalog of TCR beta chain sequences. In a later analysis, V and J genes were assigned by comparing TCR nucleotide sequences against IMGT/GENE-DB human TR gene sequences. In a later analysis, CDR3 sequences and most-parsimonious VDJ recombination scenarios were assigned using the TCRdist pipeline. A later analysis defined each TCR beta chain by its CDR3 amino acid sequence plus V-gene family, and excluded reads lacking a unique V-gene family. In a later analysis, fewer than 600 highly shared, low-generation-probability nucleotide sequences were removed to address suspected cross-contamination and a sequencing artifact. In a later analysis, a clonal expansion index was calculated for each public chain from normalized within-repertoire ranks of inferred template counts. In a later analysis, generation probabilities were computed with a VDJ recombination model fitted to out-of-frame rearrangements, and the resulting probabilities were checked against IGoR. In a later analysis, TCR-TCR, TCR-HLA and TCR-CMV co-occurrence was scored with hypergeometric tests, and a repertoire-size bias correction was applied to TCR pairs. To estimate false discovery rates, a later analysis permuted the HLA or CMV assignments 20 times. In a later analysis, co-occurring TCRs were grouped with DBSCAN, and TCRdist sequence similarity was added when clustering was performed within HLA-allele-positive subsets. Repertoires with fewer than 30,000 or more than 120,000 public chains, plus five repertoires with anomalous nucleotide sharing, were excluded from co-occurrence clustering. Entries here come from immuneACCESS through TCRdb and include only in-frame sequences with V and J called. Some clones fail to appear in such tables; in the studies checked, an unresolved V gene covers under half of the shortfall, and the cause of the remainder is unknown. The DNA gave D and trimming, while V, J and clone size come from that table. The sample includes some 120,000 clones, with about a sixth observed a single time. In total, the top ten clones hold approximately 2.6% of the sample.

These data come from a study of cytomegalovirus exposure and HLA in healthy donors (dated by TCRdb to the late 2010s). For the wider study: An earlier analysis of roughly 500 of the donors reported 276 Gb of sequence data and 100 million to 120 million unique TCR beta sequences obtained from around 190 million T cells. Of the approximately 400 genotyped donors, around 81% fell in the genetic ancestry cluster associated with self-reported Caucasian donors. Donor age, sex, ethnicity and CMV serostatus were compiled alongside the repertoire data. A later genetic analysis used genome-wide SNP genotypes for about 55% of the 666 donors, treating that subset as a discovery cohort. All discovery cohort repertoires had been generated on a single sequencing platform. An earlier analysis of 587 of the donors used high-throughput TCR beta sequencing to judge whether each TCR beta V gene segment behaved as functional or pseudogenic. Roughly 5 DR-DQ haplotypes were treated as single units for association and clustering because of strong linkage in the cohort. On average, 235,054 unique TCR beta nucleotide sequences were sequenced per donor among several hundred genotyped donors of the cohort, with roughly 18% of those sequences being non-productive. Typing coverage varied by locus: roughly 629-640 donors for A, B, C, DRB1 and DQB1; under 550 for DQA1; around 570 for DPA1; around 450 for DPB1. The aim of the study was to test whether cataloging public T cell receptors could identify signatures of past pathogen exposure. Besides the first cohort of around 700 subjects, a separate validation cohort made up of roughly 120 different subjects was used. The study used immunosequencing to profile the T cell repertoires of approximately 640 subjects and linked those repertoires to cytomegalovirus serostatus. To predict cytomegalovirus infection status, the study combined high-throughput TCR immunosequencing, statistical association of individual TCRs with disease status, and machine learning. In the later analysis, no new phenotypic data were used to find candidate immune exposures; instead, reliance was placed on TCR beta sequences and their occurrence across donors. An early release that covered 500 to 800 HLA-typed donors contained approximately 300 gigabases of sequencing data and approximately 85 million unique TCR sequences. Class I and class II HLA loci were covered by the typing at four-digit resolution. A later analysis re-analyzed previously published TCR beta repertoires from 550 to 700 donors and added high-resolution HLA genotyping to study TCR occurrence patterns.

Here is what the overall study found, with its caveats: A further reported finding was that TCR beta sequences accurately predicted the HLA-A and HLA-B alleles for most subjects in the first cohort. The 87-base-pair reads could not distinguish some IMGT-functional V segments, including TRBV6-2 and TRBV6-3, so those segments were excluded. The study gave a list of about 150 TCR beta chains associated with cytomegalovirus. In an earlier analysis of several hundred of the donors, most TCR beta V segments were observed in productive rearrangements about 87% or about 30% of the time, broadly matching IMGT annotations. A later genetic analysis associated a missense DCLRE1C variant with V-gene and J-gene trimming of TCR beta chains, and an independent cohort replicated the association. The classifier was reported to diagnose cytomegalovirus status with high specificity and sensitivity in both the original cohort and the validation cohort. CMV serostatus was the only immune exposure information available for the cohort. Strong co-occurrence of HLA alleles, especially DR and DQ, made assigning TCR associations to individual alleles difficult. Most CMV-associated TCR beta chains appeared to be HLA-restricted in a later analysis, and the HLA associations seemed to be driven largely by CMV exposure. Specific HLA alleles were associated with 18,000 or so TCR beta sequences at a false discovery rate of 0.05 in a later analysis. Because HLA typing was unavailable for some donors at each locus, only the typed subset was used in association tests. The authors suggested that the approach could potentially be generalized to other disease states and immunological phenotypes. Compared with equally common non-associated chains, HLA-associated TCR beta chains in a later analysis were more clonally expanded and had lower generation probabilities. Roughly uniform sequencing depth across donors was assumed in presence/absence analyses, although this assumption may not hold. Several of the top co-occurrence clusters appeared to be linked to parvovirus B19, influenza, CMV and Epstein-Barr virus, according to a later analysis. Most TCR sequences were observed very rarely across donors, whereas some public TCRs were present in many individuals. Because counts were too low, roughly 17 rarely observed V segments, including chromosome 9 orphons, were left out of the earlier analysis of over 550 of the donors. In vitro tests confirmed that a few of the cytomegalovirus-associated TCR beta chains recognize cytomegalovirus antigens. The sequencing pipeline was judged likely to have produced a cluster of highly shared sequence variants as a technical artifact. According to a later genetic analysis, donors in an Asian-associated ancestry cluster had fewer N-insertions in productive TCRs than the approximately 700-donor mean. According to a later analysis, TCR association rates differed among HLA loci, with DRB1 alleles showing the most associated TCRs and HLA-C alleles showing the fewest. In this cohort, only TCR beta chains were sequenced, and detectable features were limited by the absence of alpha or paired-chain data. Linkage disequilibrium might explain the correlated functional status among segregating V segments, but an unknown experimental factor could not be ruled out.

The cohort was made up of about 670 healthy bone marrow donors. Cohort members were all nominally healthy when sampled, although unrecorded immune exposures were likely present. The donor tested CMV seropositive, placing the donor among the approximately 290 seropositive members of the cohort. A peripheral blood sample was provided by each donor, and peripheral blood mononuclear cells were used for TCR beta sequencing. The Qiagen DNeasy Blood Extraction Kit was used to extract genomic DNA from the blood cell samples. The germline ends are 7 bases apart after V is trimmed by 0 bases and J by 3 bases. From the cysteine up to the phenylalanine, the CDR3 has a length of 14 residues. Here the CDR3 DNA is all that survives: 42 bases in frame from base 1. Taken from the germline V gene, the CDR1 and CDR2 loops are SGHRS and YFSETQ.

The sequence joins TRBV5-1 to TRBJ1-5; TRBD1 is a possible D gene, resting on 6 matching bases. The sequencing sample was made of PBMCs. The receptor's source is a female donor in good health and CMV-seropositive. The sequenced DNA: TGCGCCAGCAGCTTGGGACAGGACAATCAGCCCCAGCATTTT. This sequence encodes CASSLGQDNQPQHF.